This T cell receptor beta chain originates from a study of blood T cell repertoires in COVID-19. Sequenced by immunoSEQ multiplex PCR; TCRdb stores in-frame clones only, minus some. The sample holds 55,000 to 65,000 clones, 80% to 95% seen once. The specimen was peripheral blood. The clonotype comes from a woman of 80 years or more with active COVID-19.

CDR3: CATGQGGPDTQYF. The DNA of the CDR3 is TGTGCCACTGGACAGGGAGGTCCAGATACGCAGTATTTT. This chain links TRBV28 with TRBJ2-3; 8 bases are a match to TRBD1. CDR3 length: 13 residues. The germline gives CDR1 MDHEN, CDR2 SYDVKM. The V and J ends lost 10 bases and 4 bases, in that order; junction bases with no gene match: 7.